This T cell receptor (beta chain) was recovered during a study of blood T cells in healthy people across ages. Study-wide results and limits: More naive CD4+ cells and higher diversity marked long-lived donors relative to aged donors.

This clonotype was observed a handful of times. Its specificity is not known. Per the germline V gene, CDR1 is SGHTA and CDR2 is FQGNSA. V shed 4 bases and J 7 bases; nucleotides not matched to a gene: 5. CDR3 length: 15 residues. A second PCR of 7 to 11 cycles used a sample-barcoded 5' primer and a J-beta primer mix. Per-sample output comprised a minimum of 3 million paired-end reads containing CDR3. TCRdb re-analysed the 5' RACE reads in MiXCR, keeping a single row per CDR3 protein. This sample has approximately 820,000 distinct CDR3 sequences, with around 45% found just once. V usage is TRBV7-2 and J usage is TRBJ2-1; TRBD2 agrees at 12 bases. What was sequenced was blood. The receptor's source is a man in his fifties or sixties in good health. The CDR3 nucleotides read TGTGCCAGCAGCTCACTAGCGGGGGGTTTTAATGAGCAGTTCTTC. Protein sequence: CASSSLAGGFNEQFF.